A single sample gave rise to the 21 T cell receptor beta chains below, sequenced in a study of CD8 T cells in ankylosing spondylitis. One entry per CDR3 protein, called by TCRdb with MiXCR from the 5' RACE reads. The repertoire holds some 340,000 distinct CDR3 sequences, with roughly 14% as singletons. Sequencing was carried out using blood, either unsorted or a sorted T cell fraction (not recorded which). The receptor source for this set is a male donor with ankylosing spondylitis or in good health (not recorded which).

This clonotype was counted only a few times. At one of its ends the junction is not consistent with the germline gene, which may arise from a read error. This chain uses TRBV12-3 or TRBV12-4 with TRBJ2-1, with TRBD1 matching over 11 bases. CDR3 length equals 17 residues. The CDR3 sequence: CTSSLAGQGVAYNEQFF. The CDR3 coding sequence is TGTACCAGCAGTTTAGCGGGACAGGGGGTGGCCTACAATGAGCAGTTCTTC.

The V and J genes are TRBV20-1 and TRBJ2-5; the D gene is possibly TRBD2 (7 bases). The germline V gene encodes CDR1 DFQATT and CDR2 SNEGSKA (reference sequence). The CDR3 contains 17 residues. CDR3 bases: TGCAGCGCCGCAGCGGGACCCCCCCGGGGGCGTCTAGAGACCCAGTACTTC. It is translated as CSAAAGPPRGRLETQYF.

The V and J genes are TRBV7-9 and TRBJ2-2; D gene ambiguous. V was cut by 3 bases and J by 6 bases, with 17 bases left in between. The V gene's germline CDR1 is SEHNR and CDR2 FQNEAQ (reference sequence). The CDR3 runs to 16 residues. The chain's CDR3 is CASSLWGRLSPGELFF. CDR3 coding DNA: TGTGCCAGCAGCTTGTGGGGTCGGCTAAGCCCCGGGGAGCTGTTTTTT.

This chain connects TRBV12-3 or TRBV12-4 to TRBJ2-7, with D perhaps matching TRBD1 (5 bases). The CDR3 is 11 amino acids. Trimming left V 5 bases short and J 7 bases short, with 9 bases between. This CDR3 reads CASSAGREQYF. CDR3 bases: TGTGCCAGCAGTGCAGGGCGGGAGCAGTACTTC.

The chain is built from TRBV7-9 and TRBJ1-1, with 7 bases that match TRBD1. Unmatched junction bases numbered 7, after V lost 5 bases and J lost 4 bases. Germline-derived CDR1 and CDR2 are SEHNR and FQNEAQ (reference sequence). The CDR3 is 14 residues long. The CDR3 sequence: CASSIQGTSTEAFF. The CDR3 DNA sequence: TGTGCCAGCAGCATACAGGGGACGAGCACTGAAGCTTTCTTT.

This clonotype was observed a handful of times. V usage is TRBV10-2 and J usage is TRBJ1-2, with TRBD1 matching over 8 bases. Germline assignment: CDR1 WSHSY and CDR2 SAAADI. Trimming removed 8 bases from V and 0 bases from J; junction bases left unmatched: 11. The CDR3 covers 16 residues. The CDR3 DNA reads TGCGCCAGCCGAAAGACAGGGGATGTTACTAACTATGGCTACACCTTC. The encoded protein is CASRKTGDVTNYGYTF.

This chain connects TRBV6-5 to TRBJ2-5; weak D call: TRBD2 (5 bases). V was clipped by 2 bases and J by 5 bases, with 12 bases between them. The CDR3 runs 14 residues. Germline CDR1 is MNHEY and CDR2 is SVGAGI. CDR3 sequence reads: CASSYRGEWETQYF. The DNA of the CDR3 is TGTGCCAGCAGTTACCGGGGAGAGTGGGAGACCCAGTACTTC.

This clonotype was found a few times. The chain uses TRBV10-3 and TRBJ2-1, with 9 bases fitting TRBD1. The CDR3 runs to 14 residues. Germline V lookup: CDR1 ENHRY, CDR2 SYGVKD. V was clipped by 8 bases and J by 8 bases; unmatched bases: 10. The CDR3 DNA reads as TGTGCCATCTCCCCCGGACAGGGGAGGGATGAGCAGTTCTTC. Amino acids: CAISPGQGRDEQFF.

The V call is TRBV9, the J call TRBJ2-2; D remains ambiguous. CDR1 and CDR2 from the germline V gene are SGDLS and YYNGEE. The CDR3 has 15 residues. Trimming removed 2 bases at V and 2 bases at J, with 10 bases between. CDR3 in amino acids: CASSVVATNTGELFF. As DNA, the CDR3 is TGTGCCAGCAGCGTCGTGGCTACTAACACCGGGGAGCTGTTTTTT.

The chain carries TRBV10-3 and TRBJ1-2, with TRBD1 matching 7 bases. In germline, CDR1 is ENHRY, CDR2 SYGVKD. This CDR3 region has 13 residues. V dropped 6 bases and J dropped 5; count of bases not matched to a gene: 6. The CDR3 sequence: CAISDDRDYGYTF. DNA for the CDR3: TGTGCCATCAGCGATGACAGGGATTATGGCTACACCTTC.

This clonotype was observed many times. This chain uses TRBV12-3 or TRBV12-4 with TRBJ1-5, with D possibly TRBD1 on 6 matching bases. The V end lost 2 bases, the J end lost 6 bases, and 11 bases lay between the germline ends. CDR3 length equals 14 residues. CDR3 region: CASSLRGGGQPQHF. The CDR3 DNA sequence: TGTGCCAGCAGTTTACGAGGAGGGGGTCAGCCCCAGCATTTT.

This clonotype has a handful of counts. The rearrangement uses TRBV9 and TRBJ2-1; 7 nucleotides match TRBD1. V shed 3 bases and J 4 bases; nucleotides not matched to a gene: 4. CDR3 length equals 14 residues. Germline loops: CDR1 SGDLS, CDR2 YYNGEE. The CDR3: CASSASGQYNEQFF. CDR3 sequence (DNA): TGTGCCAGCAGCGCCTCGGGACAGTACAATGAGCAGTTCTTC.

The CDR3 DNA follows: TGTGCCAGCAGCCAAGAACTGCTCGGAGCGGAAAGATACAATGAGCAGTTCTTC. Amino acids: CASSQELLGAERYNEQFF. The chain uses TRBV3-1 and TRBJ2-1; D possibly corresponds to TRBD2 (5 bases). The CDR3 extends over 18 amino acids. Germline V gene lookup returns CDR1 LGHDT and CDR2 YNNKEL (reference sequence). Trimming left V 0 bases short and J 4 bases short, with 19 bases between.

The chain links TRBV5-5 to TRBJ2-5, with D perhaps TRBD1 (5 bases). Per germline, CDR1 SGHKS and CDR2 YYEKEE (reference sequence). The CDR3 runs 14 residues. Trimming cost V 2 bases and J 2 bases, with 10 bases left between them. CDR3 in amino acids: CASSLATEQETQYF. Here the CDR3 DNA reads TGTGCCAGCAGCTTAGCGACAGAGCAAGAGACCCAGTACTTC.

The sample holds a few counts of this clonotype. The chain carries TRBV20-1 and TRBJ2-1; D is tentatively TRBD1 or TRBD2 (7 bases each). Deletions cut 0 bases from V and 6 bases from J, with 18 bases between. The CDR3 sequence is 16 residues long. CDR1 and CDR2 (germline): DFQATT, SNEGSKA (reference sequence). The CDR3 protein is CSARDLRGGALNEQFF. The CDR3 nucleotides are TGCAGTGCTAGAGATCTCAGGGGGGGGGCACTCAATGAGCAGTTCTTC.

This clonotype showed up many times. The V and J genes are TRBV10-2 and TRBJ1-3, with D tentatively TRBD1 (6 bases). This CDR3 region has 14 residues. Between the trimmed V and J ends, which lost 7 bases and 8 bases, there was a span of 18 bases. CDR1 is WSHSY, CDR2 SAAADI, per germline. CDR3 amino acids: CASTEGTITDTIYF. Written as DNA, the CDR3 is TGCGCCAGCACCGAGGGGACAATTACGGACACCATATATTTT.

The V and J genes are TRBV5-1 and TRBJ2-5; perhaps TRBD1 as D (5 bases). V dropped 0 bases and J dropped 5 bases, with 11 bases sitting between them. Germline CDR1 is SGHRS and CDR2 is YFSETQ. This CDR3 is built from 14 residues. The CDR3 is CASSLGTSRETQYF. As DNA, the CDR3 is TGCGCCAGCAGCTTGGGGACATCCCGCGAGACCCAGTACTTC.

A few counts support this clonotype. The chain combines TRBV18 with TRBJ2-2; 10 positions match TRBD1. The CDR3 runs to 20 residues. The germline V gene has CDR1 KGHSH and CDR2 LQKENI. V shed 2 bases, J shed 5 bases, and the junction held 17 bases outside the gene matches. The CDR3 loop is CASSPSPGQGPSSKTGELFF. For the CDR3, the DNA is TGTGCCAGCTCACCATCACCGGGACAGGGGCCCTCTTCTAAGACCGGGGAGCTGTTTTTT.

The chain combines TRBV20-1 with TRBJ2-5; TRBD1 might be the D (5 bases). This CDR3 has 15 residues. From germline, CDR1 is DFQATT and CDR2 SNEGSKA (reference sequence). Deletions cut 0 bases from V and 7 bases from J, with 18 bases between. The CDR3 DNA sequence: TGCAGTGCTAGAGATCAAGTAGGGGCCTGGGTGACCCAGTACTTC. Protein product: CSARDQVGAWVTQYF.

This clonotype has just a few counts. This rearrangement joins TRBV18 to TRBJ1-1; no firm D call. The V end was cut by 2 bases, the J end by 1 base, with 8 bases between. In germline, CDR1 is KGHSH, CDR2 LQKENI. The CDR3 covers 14 residues. CDR3 sequence reads: CASSPIWGNTEAFF. CDR3 bases: TGTGCCAGCTCACCAATCTGGGGGAACACTGAAGCTTTCTTT.

Many counts were recorded for this clonotype. A junction boundary mismatches the germline segment, possibly from a read error. CDR3 DNA sequence: TGTGCCAGCTCCCTGGGCCAAGACTACGAGCAGTACTTC. This translates into CASSLGQDYEQYF. V is TRBV5-1 and J is TRBJ2-7; D is unresolved. This CDR3 region has 13 residues. Germline CDR1 is SGHRS and CDR2 is YFSETQ.